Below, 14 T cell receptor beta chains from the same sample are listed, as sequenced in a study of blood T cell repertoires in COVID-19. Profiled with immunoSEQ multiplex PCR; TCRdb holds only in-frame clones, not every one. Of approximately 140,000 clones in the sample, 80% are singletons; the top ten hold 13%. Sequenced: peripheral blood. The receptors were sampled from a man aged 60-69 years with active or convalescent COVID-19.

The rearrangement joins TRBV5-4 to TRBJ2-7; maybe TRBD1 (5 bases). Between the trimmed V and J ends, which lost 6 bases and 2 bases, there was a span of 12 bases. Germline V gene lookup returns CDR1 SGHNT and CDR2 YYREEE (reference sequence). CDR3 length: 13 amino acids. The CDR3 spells CASNRDRAYEQYF. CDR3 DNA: TGTGCCAGCAACCGCGACAGAGCCTACGAGCAGTACTTC.

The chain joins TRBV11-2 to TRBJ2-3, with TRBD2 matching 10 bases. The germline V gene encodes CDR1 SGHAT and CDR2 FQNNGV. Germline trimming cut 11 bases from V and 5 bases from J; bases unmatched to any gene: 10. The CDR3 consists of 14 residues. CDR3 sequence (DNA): TGTGCCTCCCTTATAGCGGGAGGCGGAGATACGCAGTATTTT. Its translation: CASLIAGGGDTQYF.

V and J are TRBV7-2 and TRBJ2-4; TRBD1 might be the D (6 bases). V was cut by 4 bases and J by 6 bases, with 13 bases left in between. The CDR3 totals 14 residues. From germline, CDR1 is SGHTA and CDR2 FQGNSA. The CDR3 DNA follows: TGTGCCAGCAGCTCACAGGGTGTTGTAAACATTCAGTACTTC. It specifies CASSSQGVVNIQYF.

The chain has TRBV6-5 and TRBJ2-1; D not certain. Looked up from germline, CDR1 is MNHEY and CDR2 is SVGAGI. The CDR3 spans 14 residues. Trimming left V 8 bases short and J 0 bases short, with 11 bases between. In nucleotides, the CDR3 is TGTGCCAGCCGCGCGGTGAGCTCCTACAATGAGCAGTTCTTC. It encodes CASRAVSSYNEQFF.

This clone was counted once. CDR3 amino acids: CASSPRQGSNTGELFF. CDR3 bases: TGCGCCAGCAGCCCCCGACAGGGGTCCAACACCGGGGAGCTGTTTTTT. This chain links TRBV5-1 with TRBJ2-2; 8 positions match TRBD1. Trimming at V came to 4 bases and at J to 2 bases, leaving 7 bases not matched to a gene. This CDR3 has 16 amino acids. Germline V gene sequence: CDR1 SGHRS, CDR2 YFSETQ.

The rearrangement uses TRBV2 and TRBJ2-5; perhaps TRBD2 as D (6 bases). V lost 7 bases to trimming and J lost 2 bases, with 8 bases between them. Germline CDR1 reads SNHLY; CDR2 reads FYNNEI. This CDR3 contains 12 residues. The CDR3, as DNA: TGTGCCAGCACTAGCGAGCAAGAGACCCAGTACTTC. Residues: CASTSEQETQYF.

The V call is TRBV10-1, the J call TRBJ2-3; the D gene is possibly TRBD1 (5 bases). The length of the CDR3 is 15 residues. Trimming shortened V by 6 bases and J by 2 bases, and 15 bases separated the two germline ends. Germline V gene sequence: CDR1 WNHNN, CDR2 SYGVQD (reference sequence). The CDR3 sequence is CASRNSRESTDTQYF. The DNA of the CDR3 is TGCGCCAGCAGAAATAGCAGGGAATCCACAGATACGCAGTATTTT.

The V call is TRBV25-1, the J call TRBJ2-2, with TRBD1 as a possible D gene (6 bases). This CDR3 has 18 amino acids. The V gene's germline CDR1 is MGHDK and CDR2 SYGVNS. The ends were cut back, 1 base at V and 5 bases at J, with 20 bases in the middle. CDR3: CASSESRTVEPFTGELFF. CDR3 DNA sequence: TGTGCCAGCAGTGAATCTCGGACAGTGGAACCTTTTACCGGGGAGCTGTTTTTT.

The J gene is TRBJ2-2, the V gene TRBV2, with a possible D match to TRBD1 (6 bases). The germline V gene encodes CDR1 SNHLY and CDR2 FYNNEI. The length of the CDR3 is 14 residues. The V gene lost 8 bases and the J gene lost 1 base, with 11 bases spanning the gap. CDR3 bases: TGTGCCAGCGCTCGAGGGGGGAACACCGGGGAGCTGTTTTTT. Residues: CASARGGNTGELFF.

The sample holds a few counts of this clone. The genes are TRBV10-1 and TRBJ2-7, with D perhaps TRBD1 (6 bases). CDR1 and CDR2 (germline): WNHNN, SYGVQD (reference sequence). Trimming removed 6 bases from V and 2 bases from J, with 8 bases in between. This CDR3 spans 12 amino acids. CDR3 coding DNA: TGCGCCAGCAGGGACAGAGCCTACGAGCAGTACTTC. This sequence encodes CASRDRAYEQYF.

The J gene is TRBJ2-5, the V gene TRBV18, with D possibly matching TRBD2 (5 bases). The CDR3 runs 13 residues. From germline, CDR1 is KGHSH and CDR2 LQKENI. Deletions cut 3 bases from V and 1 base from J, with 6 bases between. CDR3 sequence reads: CASSPGVQETQYF. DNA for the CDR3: TGTGCCAGCTCACCCGGGGTCCAAGAGACCCAGTACTTC.

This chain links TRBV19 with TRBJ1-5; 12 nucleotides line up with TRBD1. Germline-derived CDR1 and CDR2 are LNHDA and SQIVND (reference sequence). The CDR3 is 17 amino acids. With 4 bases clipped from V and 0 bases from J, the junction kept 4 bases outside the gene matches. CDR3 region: CASSRGTGGYSNQPQHF. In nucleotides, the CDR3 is TGTGCCAGTAGTAGGGGGACAGGGGGCTATAGCAATCAGCCCCAGCATTTT.

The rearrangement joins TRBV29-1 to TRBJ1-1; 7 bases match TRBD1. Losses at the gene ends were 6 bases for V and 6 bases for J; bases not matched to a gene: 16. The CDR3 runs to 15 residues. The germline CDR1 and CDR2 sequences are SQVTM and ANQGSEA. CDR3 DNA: TGCAGCGTCGGCGGGCAGGGGGGCGTGAATGCTGAAGCTTTCTTT. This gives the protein CSVGGQGGVNAEAFF.

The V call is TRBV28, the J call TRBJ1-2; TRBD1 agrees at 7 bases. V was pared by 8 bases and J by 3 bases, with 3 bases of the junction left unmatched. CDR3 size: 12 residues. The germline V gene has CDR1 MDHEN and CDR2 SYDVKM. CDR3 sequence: CASHTGDYGYTF. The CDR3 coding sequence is TGTGCCAGCCACACAGGGGACTATGGCTACACCTTC.